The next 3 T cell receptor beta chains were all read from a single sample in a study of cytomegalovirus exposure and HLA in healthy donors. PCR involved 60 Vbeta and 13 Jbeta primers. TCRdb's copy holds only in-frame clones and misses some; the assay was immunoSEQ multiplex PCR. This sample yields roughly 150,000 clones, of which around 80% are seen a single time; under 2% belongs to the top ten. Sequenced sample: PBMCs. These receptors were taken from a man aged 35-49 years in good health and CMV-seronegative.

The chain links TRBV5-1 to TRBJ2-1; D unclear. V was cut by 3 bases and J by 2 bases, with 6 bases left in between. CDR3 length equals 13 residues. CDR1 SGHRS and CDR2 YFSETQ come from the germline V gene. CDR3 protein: CASSSVAYNEQFF. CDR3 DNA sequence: TGCGCCAGCAGCTCCGTCGCCTACAATGAGCAGTTCTTC.

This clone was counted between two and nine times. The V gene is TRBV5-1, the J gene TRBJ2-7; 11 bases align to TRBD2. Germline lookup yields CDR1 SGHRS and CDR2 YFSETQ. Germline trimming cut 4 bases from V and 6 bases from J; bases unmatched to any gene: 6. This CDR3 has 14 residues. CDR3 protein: CASSLTSGIGEQYV. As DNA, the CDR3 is TGCGCCAGCAGCCTGACTAGCGGGATAGGCGAGCAGTACGTC.

Here the CDR3 reads CASSPTSAGRADTQYF. CDR3 DNA sequence: TGTGCCAGCTCACCAACTTCCGCGGGAAGGGCAGATACGCAGTATTTT. The J gene is TRBJ2-3, the V gene TRBV18; D might be TRBD2 (6 bases). Germline lookup yields CDR1 KGHSH and CDR2 LQKENI. Trimming took off 2 bases at V and 4 bases at J, with 16 bases between the two ends. This CDR3 has 16 amino acids.